The clone carrying this T cell receptor beta chain was seen more than once but under ten times. Its antigen is undetermined. This entry comes from a study of T cells in Graves' hyperthyroidism and ophthalmopathy. Regarding the study as a whole: Median prediction lead before ophthalmopathy onset was six to eight months with the model.

Per germline, CDR1 SGHRS and CDR2 YFSETQ. There are 15 residues in the CDR3. V was clipped by 2 bases and J by 4 bases, with 13 bases between them. Using RNA transcripts as the source, TCR beta CDR3 regions were amplified. HTBI primers were employed in a first-round RT-PCR of the TCR CDR3. One entry per CDR3 protein, called by TCRdb with MiXCR from the multiplex PCR reads. The sample lists 750,000 to 950,000 distinct CDR3 sequences, 38% seen once, with about 9% in the top ten. V gene TRBV5-1 combines with J gene TRBJ1-5; D possibly corresponds to TRBD1 (5 bases). This receptor was identified in a man aged 18 to 35 with Graves' hyperthyroidism. Source material: blood. This CDR3 is CASSFQGEHNQPQHF. The DNA of the CDR3 is TGCGCCAGCAGCTTTCAGGGCGAACATAATCAGCCCCAGCATTTT.